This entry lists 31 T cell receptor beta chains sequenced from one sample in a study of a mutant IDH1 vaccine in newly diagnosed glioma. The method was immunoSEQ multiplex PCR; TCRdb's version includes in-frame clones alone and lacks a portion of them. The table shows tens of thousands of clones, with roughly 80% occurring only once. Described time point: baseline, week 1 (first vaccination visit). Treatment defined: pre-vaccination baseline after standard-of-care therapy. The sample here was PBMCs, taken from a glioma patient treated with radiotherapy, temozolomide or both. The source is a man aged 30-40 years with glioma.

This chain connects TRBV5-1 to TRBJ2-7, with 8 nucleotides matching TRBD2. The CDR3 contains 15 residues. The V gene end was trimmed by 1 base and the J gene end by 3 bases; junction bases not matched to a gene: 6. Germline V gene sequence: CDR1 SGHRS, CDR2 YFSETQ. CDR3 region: CASSLLSGDYYEQYF. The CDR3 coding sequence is TGCGCCAGCAGCTTGCTTAGCGGGGATTACTACGAGCAGTACTTC.

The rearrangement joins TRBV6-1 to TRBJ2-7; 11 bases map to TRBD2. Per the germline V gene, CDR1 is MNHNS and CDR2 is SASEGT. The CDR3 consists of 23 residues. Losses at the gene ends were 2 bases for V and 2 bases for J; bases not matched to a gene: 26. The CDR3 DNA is TGTGCCAGCAGTGAATCCGCACCACTCCTCGGGGTAATGGGTAGCGGGAGGGCCTACGAGCAGTACTTC. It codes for CASSESAPLLGVMGSGRAYEQYF.

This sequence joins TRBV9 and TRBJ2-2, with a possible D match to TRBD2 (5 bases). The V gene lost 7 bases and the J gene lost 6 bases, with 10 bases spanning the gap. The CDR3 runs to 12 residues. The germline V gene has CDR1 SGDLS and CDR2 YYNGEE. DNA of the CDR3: TGTGCCAGCGGGCAACTAGCCGGGGAGCTGTTTTTT. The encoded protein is CASGQLAGELFF.

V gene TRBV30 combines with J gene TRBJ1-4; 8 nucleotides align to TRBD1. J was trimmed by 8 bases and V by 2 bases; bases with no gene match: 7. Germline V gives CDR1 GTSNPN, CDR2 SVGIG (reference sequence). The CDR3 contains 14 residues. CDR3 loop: CAWSPGQDGEKLFF. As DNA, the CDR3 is TGTGCCTGGAGTCCGGGACAGGACGGGGAAAAACTGTTTTTT.

The CDR3: CSAPGTSGNAVQETQYF. For the CDR3, the DNA is TGCAGCGCCCCTGGGACTAGCGGGAATGCGGTACAAGAGACCCAGTACTTC. The J gene is TRBJ2-5, the V gene TRBV29-1, with 13 bases that match TRBD2. V shed 7 bases and J 2 bases; nucleotides not matched to a gene: 13. CDR3 length: 17 residues. Germline CDR1 SQVTM, CDR2 ANQGSEA.

CDR3 coding DNA: TGCAGCACAGCGGGGGGGAGGACAGATACGCAGTATTTT. Translated: CSTAGGRTDTQYF. The J gene is TRBJ2-3, the V gene TRBV29-1; 10 bases agree with TRBD2. The V and J ends lost 8 bases and 3 bases, in that order; junction bases with no gene match: 5. Germline V gene sequence: CDR1 SQVTM, CDR2 ANQGSEA. CDR3 length: 13 residues.

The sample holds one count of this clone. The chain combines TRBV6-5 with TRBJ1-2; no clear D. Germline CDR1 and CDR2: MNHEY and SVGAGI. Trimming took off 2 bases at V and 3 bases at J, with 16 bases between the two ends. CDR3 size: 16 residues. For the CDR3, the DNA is TGTGCCAGCAGTTACCAACAGCCCATCTTTGACTATGGCTACACCTTC. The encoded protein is CASSYQQPIFDYGYTF.

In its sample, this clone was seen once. CDR3 sequence reads: CASSYLGPNEQFF. The CDR3 DNA reads as TGTGCCAGCAGTTACCTCGGGCCTAATGAGCAGTTCTTC. The J gene is TRBJ2-1, the V gene TRBV27, with unresolved D. The CDR3 runs to 13 residues. Per the germline V gene, CDR1 is MNHEY and CDR2 is SMNVEV (reference sequence). Trimming cost V 4 bases and J 7 bases, with 11 bases left between them.

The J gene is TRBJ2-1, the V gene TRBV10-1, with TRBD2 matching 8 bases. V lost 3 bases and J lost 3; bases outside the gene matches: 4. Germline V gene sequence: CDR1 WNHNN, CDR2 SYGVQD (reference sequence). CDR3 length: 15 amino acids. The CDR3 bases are TGCGCCAGCAGTGAAGGCGGGGGGAACTACAATGAGCAGTTCTTC. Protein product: CASSEGGGNYNEQFF.

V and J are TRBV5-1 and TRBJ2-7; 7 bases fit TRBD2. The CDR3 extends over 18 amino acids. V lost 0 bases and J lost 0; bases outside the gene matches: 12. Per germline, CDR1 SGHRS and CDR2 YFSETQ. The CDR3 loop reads CASSLALSAGDLSYEQYF. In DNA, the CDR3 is TGCGCCAGCAGCTTGGCACTGTCGGCGGGGGACCTCTCCTACGAGCAGTACTTC.

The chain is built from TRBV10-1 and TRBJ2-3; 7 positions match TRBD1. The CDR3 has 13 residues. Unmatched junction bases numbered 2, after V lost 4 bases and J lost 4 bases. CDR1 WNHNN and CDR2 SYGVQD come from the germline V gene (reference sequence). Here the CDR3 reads CASSGQGSDTQYF. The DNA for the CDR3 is TGCGCCAGCAGTGGACAGGGCTCAGATACGCAGTATTTT.

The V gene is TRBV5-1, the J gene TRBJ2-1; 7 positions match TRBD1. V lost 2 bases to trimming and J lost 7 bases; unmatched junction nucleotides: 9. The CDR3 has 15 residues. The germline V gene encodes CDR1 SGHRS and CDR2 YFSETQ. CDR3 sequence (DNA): TGCGCCAGCAGCTTTGTTGGGGCAGGGGGTAATGAGCAGTTCTTC. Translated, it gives CASSFVGAGGNEQFF.

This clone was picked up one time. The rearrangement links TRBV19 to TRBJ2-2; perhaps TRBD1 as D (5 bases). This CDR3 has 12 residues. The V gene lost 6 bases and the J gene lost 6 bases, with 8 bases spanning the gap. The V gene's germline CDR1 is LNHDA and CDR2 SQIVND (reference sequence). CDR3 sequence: CASRGDPGELFF. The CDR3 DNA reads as TGTGCCAGTAGAGGGGATCCCGGGGAGCTGTTTTTT.

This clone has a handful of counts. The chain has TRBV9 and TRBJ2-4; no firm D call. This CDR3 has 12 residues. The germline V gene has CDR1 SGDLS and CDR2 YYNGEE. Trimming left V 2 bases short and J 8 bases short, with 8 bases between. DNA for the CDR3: TGTGCCAGCAGCGTCCTAGGAGACATTCAGTACTTC. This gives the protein CASSVLGDIQYF.

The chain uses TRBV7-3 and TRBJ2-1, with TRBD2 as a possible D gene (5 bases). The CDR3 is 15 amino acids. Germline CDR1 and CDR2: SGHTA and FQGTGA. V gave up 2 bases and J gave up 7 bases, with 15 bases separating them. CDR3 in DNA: TGTGCCAGCAGCTTAGGCATAGGGCGACTAAATGAGCAGTTCTTC. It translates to CASSLGIGRLNEQFF.

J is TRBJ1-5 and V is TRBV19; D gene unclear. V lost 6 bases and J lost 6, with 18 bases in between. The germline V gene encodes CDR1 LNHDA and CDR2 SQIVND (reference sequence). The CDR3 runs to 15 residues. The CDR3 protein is CASRSGDWAGQPQHF. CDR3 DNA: TGTGCCAGTAGATCGGGAGACTGGGCCGGTCAGCCCCAGCATTTT.

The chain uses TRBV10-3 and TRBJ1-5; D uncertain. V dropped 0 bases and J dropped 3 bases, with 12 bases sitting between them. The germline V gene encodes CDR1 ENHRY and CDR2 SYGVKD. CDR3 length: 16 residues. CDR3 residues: CAISESNRGFNQPQHF. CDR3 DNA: TGTGCCATCAGTGAGTCGAATCGGGGTTTCAATCAGCCCCAGCATTTT.

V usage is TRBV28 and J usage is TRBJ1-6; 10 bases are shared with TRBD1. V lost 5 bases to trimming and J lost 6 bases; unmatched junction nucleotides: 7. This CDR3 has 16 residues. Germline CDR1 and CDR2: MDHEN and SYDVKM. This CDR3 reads CASSLGTGVGNSPLHF. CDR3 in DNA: TGTGCCAGCAGTCTTGGGACAGGGGTAGGTAATTCACCCCTCCACTTT.

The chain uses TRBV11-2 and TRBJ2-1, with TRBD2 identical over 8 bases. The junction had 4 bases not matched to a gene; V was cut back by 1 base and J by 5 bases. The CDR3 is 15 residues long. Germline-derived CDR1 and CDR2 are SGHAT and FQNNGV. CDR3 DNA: TGTGCCAGCAGCTTAGTTAGCGGGGCTCACAATGAGCAGTTCTTC. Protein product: CASSLVSGAHNEQFF.

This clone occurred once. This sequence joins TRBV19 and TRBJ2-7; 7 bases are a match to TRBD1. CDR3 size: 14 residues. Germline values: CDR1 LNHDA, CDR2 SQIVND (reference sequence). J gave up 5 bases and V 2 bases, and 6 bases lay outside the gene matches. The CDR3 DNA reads TGTGCCAGTAGTATACGCACAGGGGTGGACGAGCAGTACTTC. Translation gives CASSIRTGVDEQYF.

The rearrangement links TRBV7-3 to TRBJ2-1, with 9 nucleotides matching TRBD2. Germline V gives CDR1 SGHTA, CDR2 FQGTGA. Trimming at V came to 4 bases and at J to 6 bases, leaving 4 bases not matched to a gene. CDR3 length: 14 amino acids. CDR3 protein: CASSSLLAGNEQFF. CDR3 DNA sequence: TGTGCCAGCAGCTCCTTACTAGCGGGCAATGAGCAGTTCTTC.

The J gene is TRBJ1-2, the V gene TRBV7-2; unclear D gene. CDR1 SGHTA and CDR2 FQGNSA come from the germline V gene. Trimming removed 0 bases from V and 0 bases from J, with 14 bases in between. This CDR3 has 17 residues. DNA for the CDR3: TGTGCCAGCAGCTTAGCGCCCCTGGTGCGAACTAACTATGGCTACACCTTC. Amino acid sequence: CASSLAPLVRTNYGYTF.

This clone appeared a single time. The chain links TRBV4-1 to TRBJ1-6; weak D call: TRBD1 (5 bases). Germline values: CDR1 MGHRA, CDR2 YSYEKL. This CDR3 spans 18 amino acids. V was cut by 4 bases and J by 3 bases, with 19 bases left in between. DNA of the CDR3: TGCGCCAGCAGCCGAGGCACAGGACATCCGAACTATAATTCACCCCTCCACTTT. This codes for CASSRGTGHPNYNSPLHF.

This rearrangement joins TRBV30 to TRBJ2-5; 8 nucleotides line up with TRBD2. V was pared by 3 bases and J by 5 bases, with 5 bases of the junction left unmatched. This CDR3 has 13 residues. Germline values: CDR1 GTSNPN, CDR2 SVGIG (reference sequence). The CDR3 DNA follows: TGTGCCTGGAGGCGGGGGGTCGGGGAGACCCAGTACTTC. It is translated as CAWRRGVGETQYF. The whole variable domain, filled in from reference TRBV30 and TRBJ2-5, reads SQTIHQWPATLVQPVGSPLSLECTVEGTSNPNLYWYRQAAGRGLQLLFYSVGIGQISSEVPQNLSASRPQDRQFILSSKKLLLSDSGFYLCAWRRGVGETQYFGPGTRLLVL.

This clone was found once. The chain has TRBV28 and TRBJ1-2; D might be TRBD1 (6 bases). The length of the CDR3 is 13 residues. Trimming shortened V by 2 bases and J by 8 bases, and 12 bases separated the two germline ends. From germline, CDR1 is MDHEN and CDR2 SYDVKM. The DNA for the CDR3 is TGTGCCAGCAGTTTAACGGCAGGGGAGGGCTACACCTTC. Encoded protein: CASSLTAGEGYTF.

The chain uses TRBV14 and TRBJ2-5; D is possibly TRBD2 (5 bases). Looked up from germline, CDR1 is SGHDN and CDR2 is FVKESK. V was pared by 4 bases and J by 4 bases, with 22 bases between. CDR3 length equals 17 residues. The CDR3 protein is CASSLRLPGPEPETQYF. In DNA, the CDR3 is TGTGCCAGCAGCCTTAGACTACCGGGCCCCGAACCAGAGACCCAGTACTTC.

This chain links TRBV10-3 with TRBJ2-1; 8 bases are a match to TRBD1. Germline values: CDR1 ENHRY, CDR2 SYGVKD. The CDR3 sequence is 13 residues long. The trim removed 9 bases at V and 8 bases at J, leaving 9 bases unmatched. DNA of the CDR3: TGTGCCATTACAGGGGGGTTCCACGATGAGCAGTTCTTC. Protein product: CAITGGFHDEQFF.

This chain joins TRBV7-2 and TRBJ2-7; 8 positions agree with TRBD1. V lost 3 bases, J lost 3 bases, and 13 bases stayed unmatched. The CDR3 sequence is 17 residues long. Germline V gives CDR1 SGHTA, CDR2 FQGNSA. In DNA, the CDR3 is TGTGCCAGCAGCTTTGATCCCAAGATGACAGGGGTCTACGAGCAGTACTTC. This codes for CASSFDPKMTGVYEQYF.

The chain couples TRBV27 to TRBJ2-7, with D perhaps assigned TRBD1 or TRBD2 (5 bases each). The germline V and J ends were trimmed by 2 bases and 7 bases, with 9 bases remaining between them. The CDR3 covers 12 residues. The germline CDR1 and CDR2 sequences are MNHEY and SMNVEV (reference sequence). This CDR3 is CASSLRGGEQYF. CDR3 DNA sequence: TGTGCCAGCAGTTTAAGGGGCGGGGAGCAGTACTTC.

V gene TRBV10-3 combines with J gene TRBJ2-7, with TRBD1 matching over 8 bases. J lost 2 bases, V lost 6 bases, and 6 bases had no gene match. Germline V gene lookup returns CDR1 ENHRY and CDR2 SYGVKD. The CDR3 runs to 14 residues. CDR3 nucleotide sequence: TGTGCCATCAGAGAGACAGGGGACCCCTACGAGCAGTACTTC. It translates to CAIRETGDPYEQYF.

The CDR3 protein is CASSITSGRFYEQFF. DNA of the CDR3: TGTGCCAGTAGTATTACTAGCGGGAGATTCTATGAGCAGTTCTTC. V usage is TRBV19 and J usage is TRBJ2-1, with 11 bases that match TRBD2. Germline V lookup: CDR1 LNHDA, CDR2 SQIVND (reference sequence). The CDR3 runs to 15 residues. V shed 3 bases and J 8 bases; nucleotides not matched to a gene: 6.